This T cell receptor (beta chain) was profiled in a study of T-cell memory formation after mild COVID-19. Findings of the study overall: Memory sampled before infection contained some responding clones, suggesting cross-reactive memory joined. Nothing showed for sure that second-wave clones peaking on day 37 were SARS-CoV-2 specific. Clones shrinking from day 15 to 85 showed even CD4/CD8 mixes; later expanders tilted CD4+. CM and EM subsets held most contracting CD4+ clones; EMRA held CD8+ ones.

This CDR3 region has 14 residues. Germline values: CDR1 DFQATT, CDR2 SNEGSKA (reference sequence). V was cut by 3 bases and J by 0 bases, with 11 bases left in between. This clonotype was seen more than once but under ten times. Its antigen remains unidentified. TCRdb re-derived calls from the 5' RACE reads in MiXCR, one entry per CDR3 protein. The sample holds hundreds of thousands of distinct CDR3 sequences, roughly 8% seen once. This rearrangement joins TRBV20-1 to TRBJ1-2; D remains unclear. Sequencing was performed on PBMCs or a T cell subset sorted from them (not recorded which). The TCR sequence derives from a man younger than 30 who had mild COVID-19 (a few samples of this study predate the infection). Cell type and time point are not known. The CDR3 coding sequence is TGCAGTGCTAGTCAACAGAGTCCTAACTATGGCTACACCTTC. This codes for CSASQQSPNYGYTF.